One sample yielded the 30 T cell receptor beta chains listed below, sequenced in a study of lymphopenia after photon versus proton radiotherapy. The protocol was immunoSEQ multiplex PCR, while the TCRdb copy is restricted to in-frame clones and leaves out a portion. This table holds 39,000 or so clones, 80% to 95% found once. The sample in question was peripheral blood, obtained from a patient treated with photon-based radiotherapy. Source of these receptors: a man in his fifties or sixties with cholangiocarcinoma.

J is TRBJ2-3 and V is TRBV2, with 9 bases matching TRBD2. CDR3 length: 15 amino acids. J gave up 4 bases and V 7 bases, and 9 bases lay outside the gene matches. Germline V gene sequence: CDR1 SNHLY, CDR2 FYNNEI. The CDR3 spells CASTPAGGRSDTQYF. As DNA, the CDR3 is TGTGCCAGCACCCCCGCGGGGGGGCGGTCAGATACGCAGTATTTT.

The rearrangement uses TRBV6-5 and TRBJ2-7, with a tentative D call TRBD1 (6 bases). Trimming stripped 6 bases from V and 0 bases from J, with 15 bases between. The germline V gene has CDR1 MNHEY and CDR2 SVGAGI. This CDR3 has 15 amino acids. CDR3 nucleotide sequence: TGTGCCAGCAGGAAAGACAGGACCTTCTCCTACGAGCAGTACTTC. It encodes CASRKDRTFSYEQYF.

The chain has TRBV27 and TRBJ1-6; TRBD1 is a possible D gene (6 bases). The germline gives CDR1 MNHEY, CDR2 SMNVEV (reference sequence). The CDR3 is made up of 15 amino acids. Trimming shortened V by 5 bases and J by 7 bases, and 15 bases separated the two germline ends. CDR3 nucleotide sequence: TGTGCCAGCAGTCCCCAGGGGTGGGCGAATTCACCCCTCCACTTT. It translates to CASSPQGWANSPLHF.

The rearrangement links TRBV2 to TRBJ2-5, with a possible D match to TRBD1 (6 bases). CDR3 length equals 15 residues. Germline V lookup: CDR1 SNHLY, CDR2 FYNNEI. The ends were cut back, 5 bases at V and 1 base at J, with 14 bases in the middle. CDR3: CASSKYRDTQETQYF. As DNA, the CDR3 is TGTGCCAGCAGTAAATACCGGGACACCCAAGAGACCCAGTACTTC.

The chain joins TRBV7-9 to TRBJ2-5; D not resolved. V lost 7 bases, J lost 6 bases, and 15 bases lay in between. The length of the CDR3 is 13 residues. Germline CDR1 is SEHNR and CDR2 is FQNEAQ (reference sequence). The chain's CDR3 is CASNLEPSKTQYF. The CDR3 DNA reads TGTGCCAGCAACCTGGAGCCCAGCAAGACCCAGTACTTC.

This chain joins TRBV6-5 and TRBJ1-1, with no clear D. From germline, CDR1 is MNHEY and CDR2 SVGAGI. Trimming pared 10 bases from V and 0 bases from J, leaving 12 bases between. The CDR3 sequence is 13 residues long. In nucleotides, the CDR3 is TGTGCCACCCGTAGATTGATGAACACTGAAGCTTTCTTT. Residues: CATRRLMNTEAFF.

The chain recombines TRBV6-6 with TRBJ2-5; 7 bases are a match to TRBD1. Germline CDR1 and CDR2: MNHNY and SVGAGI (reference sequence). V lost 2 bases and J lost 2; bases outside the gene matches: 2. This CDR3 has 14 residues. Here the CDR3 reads CASSYMGQQETQYF. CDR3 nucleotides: TGTGCCAGCAGTTACATGGGACAGCAAGAGACCCAGTACTTC.

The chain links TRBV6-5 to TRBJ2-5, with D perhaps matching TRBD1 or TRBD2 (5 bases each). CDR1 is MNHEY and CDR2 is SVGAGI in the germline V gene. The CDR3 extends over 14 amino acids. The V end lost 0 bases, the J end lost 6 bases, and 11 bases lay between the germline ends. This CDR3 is CASSYSLGVQTQYF. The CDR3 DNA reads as TGTGCCAGCAGTTACTCGCTGGGGGTGCAGACCCAGTACTTC.

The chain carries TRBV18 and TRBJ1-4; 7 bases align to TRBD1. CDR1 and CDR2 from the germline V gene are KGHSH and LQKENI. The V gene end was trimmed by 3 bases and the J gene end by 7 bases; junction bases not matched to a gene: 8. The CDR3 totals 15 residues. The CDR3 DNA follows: TGTGCCAGCTCACCGACTCGGGACAGTGCTGAAAAACTGTTTTTT. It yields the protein CASSPTRDSAEKLFF.

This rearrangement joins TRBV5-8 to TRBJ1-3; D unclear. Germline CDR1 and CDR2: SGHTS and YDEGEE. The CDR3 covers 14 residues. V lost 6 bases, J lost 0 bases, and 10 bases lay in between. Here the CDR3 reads CASNSGISGNTIYF. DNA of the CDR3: TGTGCCAGCAACTCAGGAATCTCTGGAAACACCATATATTTT.

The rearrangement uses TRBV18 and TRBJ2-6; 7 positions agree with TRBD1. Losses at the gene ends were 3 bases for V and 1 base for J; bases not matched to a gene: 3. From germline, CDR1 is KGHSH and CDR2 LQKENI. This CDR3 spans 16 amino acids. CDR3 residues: CASSPNRGSGANVLTF. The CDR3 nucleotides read TGTGCCAGCTCACCGAACAGGGGTTCTGGGGCCAACGTCCTGACTTTC. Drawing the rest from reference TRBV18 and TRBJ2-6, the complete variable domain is NAGVMQNPRHLVRRRGQEARLRCSPMKGHSHVYWYRQLPEEGLKFMVYLQKENIIDESGMPKERFSAEFPKEGPSILRIQQVVRGDSAAYFCASSPNRGSGANVLTFGAGSRLTVL.

The chain's CDR3 is CASSLGLLSYGYTF. As DNA, the CDR3 is TGTGCCAGCAGCTTGGGCCTGCTGAGCTATGGCTACACCTTC. The genes are TRBV7-9 and TRBJ1-2, with D hard to call. CDR1 and CDR2 from the germline V gene are SEHNR and FQNEAQ (reference sequence). V was cut by 3 bases and J by 4 bases, with 12 bases left in between. The length of the CDR3 is 14 residues.

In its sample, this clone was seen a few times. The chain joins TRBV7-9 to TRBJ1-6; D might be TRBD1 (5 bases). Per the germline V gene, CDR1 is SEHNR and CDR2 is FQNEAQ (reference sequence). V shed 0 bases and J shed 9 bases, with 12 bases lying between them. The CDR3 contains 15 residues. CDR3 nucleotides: TGTGCCAGCAGCTTAGCAGCCAGGGAATCTTCACCCCTCCACTTT. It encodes CASSLAARESSPLHF.

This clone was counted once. In nucleotides, the CDR3 is TGCGCCAGCAGTCGGACTAGCGGGGGTCCAGAGACCCAGTACTTC. Amino acid sequence: CASSRTSGGPETQYF. The V call is TRBV5-1, the J call TRBJ2-5, with 13 nucleotides matching TRBD2. The CDR3 totals 15 residues. V was pared by 5 bases and J by 4 bases, with 5 bases of the junction left unmatched. Looked up from germline, CDR1 is SGHRS and CDR2 is YFSETQ.

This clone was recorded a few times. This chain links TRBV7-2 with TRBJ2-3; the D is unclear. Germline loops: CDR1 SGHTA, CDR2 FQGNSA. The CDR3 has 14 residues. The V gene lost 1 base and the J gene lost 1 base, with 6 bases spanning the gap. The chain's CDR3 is CASSLVGGTDTQYF. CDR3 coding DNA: TGTGCCAGCAGCTTAGTAGGCGGCACAGATACGCAGTATTTT.

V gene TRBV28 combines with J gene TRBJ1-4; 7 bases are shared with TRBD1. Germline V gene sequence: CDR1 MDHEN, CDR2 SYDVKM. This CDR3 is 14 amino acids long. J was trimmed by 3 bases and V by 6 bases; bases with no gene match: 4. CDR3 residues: CASREQGSNEKLFF. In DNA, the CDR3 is TGTGCCAGCAGAGAACAGGGGTCTAATGAAAAACTGTTTTTT.

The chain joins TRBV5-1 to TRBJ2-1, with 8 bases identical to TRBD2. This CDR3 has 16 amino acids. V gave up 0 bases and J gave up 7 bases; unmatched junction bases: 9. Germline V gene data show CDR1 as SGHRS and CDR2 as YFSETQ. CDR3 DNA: TGCGCCAGCAGCTTGGTTACGGCGGGAGGTTCTAATGAGCAGTTCTTC. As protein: CASSLVTAGGSNEQFF.

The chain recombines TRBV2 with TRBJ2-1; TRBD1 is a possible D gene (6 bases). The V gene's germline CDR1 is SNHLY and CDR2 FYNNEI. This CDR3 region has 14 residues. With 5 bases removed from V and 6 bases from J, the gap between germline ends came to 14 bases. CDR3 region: CASSLQGIFNEQFF. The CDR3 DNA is TGTGCCAGCAGTCTACAGGGTATTTTCAATGAGCAGTTCTTC.

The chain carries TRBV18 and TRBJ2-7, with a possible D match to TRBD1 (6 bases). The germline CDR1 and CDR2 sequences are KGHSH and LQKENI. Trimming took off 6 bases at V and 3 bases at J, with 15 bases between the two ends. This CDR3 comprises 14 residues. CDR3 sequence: CASSEPGVIYEQYF. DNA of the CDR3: TGTGCCAGCTCTGAGCCAGGGGTGATCTACGAGCAGTACTTC.

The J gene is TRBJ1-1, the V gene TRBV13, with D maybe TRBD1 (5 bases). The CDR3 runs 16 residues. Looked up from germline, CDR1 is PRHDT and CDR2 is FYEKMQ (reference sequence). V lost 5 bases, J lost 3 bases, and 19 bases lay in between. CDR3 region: CASSPLGVQGDTEAFF. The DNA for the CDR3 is TGTGCCAGCAGCCCTCTAGGTGTCCAGGGAGACACTGAAGCTTTCTTT.

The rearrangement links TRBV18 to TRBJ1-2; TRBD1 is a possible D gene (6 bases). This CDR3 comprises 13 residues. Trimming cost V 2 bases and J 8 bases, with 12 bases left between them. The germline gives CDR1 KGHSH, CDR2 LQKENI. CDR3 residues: CASSPSGERGYTF. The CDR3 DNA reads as TGTGCCAGCTCACCATCAGGGGAGAGGGGCTACACCTTC. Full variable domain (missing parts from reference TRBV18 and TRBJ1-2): NAGVMQNPRHLVRRRGQEARLRCSPMKGHSHVYWYRQLPEEGLKFMVYLQKENIIDESGMPKERFSAEFPKEGPSILRIQQVVRGDSAAYFCASSPSGERGYTFGSGTRLTVV.

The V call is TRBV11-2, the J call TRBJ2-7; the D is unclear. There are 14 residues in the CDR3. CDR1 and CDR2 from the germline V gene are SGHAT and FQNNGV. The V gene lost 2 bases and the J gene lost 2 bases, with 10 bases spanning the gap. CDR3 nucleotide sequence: TGTGCCAGCAGCTTAAGCCGTTTTACCTACGAGCAGTACTTC. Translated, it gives CASSLSRFTYEQYF. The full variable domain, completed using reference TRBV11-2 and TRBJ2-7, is EAGVAQSPRYKIIEKRQSVAFWCNPISGHATLYWYQQILGQGPKLLIQFQNNGVVDDSQLPKDRFSAERLKGVDSTLKIQPAKLEDSAVYLCASSLSRFTYEQYFGPGTRLTVT.

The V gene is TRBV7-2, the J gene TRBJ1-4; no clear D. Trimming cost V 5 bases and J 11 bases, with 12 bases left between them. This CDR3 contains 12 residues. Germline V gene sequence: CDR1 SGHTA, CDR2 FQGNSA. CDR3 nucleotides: TGTGCCAGCAGCCCGGGGATGGACAAACTGTTTTTT. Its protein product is CASSPGMDKLFF. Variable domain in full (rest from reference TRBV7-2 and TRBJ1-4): GAGVSQSPSNKVTEKGKDVELRCDPISGHTALYWYRQSLGQGLEFLIYFQGNSAPDKSGLPSDRFSAERTGGSVSTLTIQRTQQEDSAVYLCASSPGMDKLFFGSGTQLSVL.

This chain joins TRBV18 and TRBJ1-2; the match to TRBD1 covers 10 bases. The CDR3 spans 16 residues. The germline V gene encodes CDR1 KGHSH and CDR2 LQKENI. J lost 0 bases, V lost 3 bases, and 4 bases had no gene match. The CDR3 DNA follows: TGTGCCAGCTCACCCGGGACAGGGGAGCCTAACTATGGCTACACCTTC. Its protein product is CASSPGTGEPNYGYTF. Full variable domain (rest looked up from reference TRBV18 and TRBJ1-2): NAGVMQNPRHLVRRRGQEARLRCSPMKGHSHVYWYRQLPEEGLKFMVYLQKENIIDESGMPKERFSAEFPKEGPSILRIQQVVRGDSAAYFCASSPGTGEPNYGYTFGSGTRLTVV.

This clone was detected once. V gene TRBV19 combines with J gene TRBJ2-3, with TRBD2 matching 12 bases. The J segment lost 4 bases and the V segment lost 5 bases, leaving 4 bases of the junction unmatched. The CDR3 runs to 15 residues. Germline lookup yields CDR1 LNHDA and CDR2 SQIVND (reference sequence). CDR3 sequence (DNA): TGTGCCAGTAGTTCTAGCGGGGGGGCCGCAGATACGCAGTATTTT. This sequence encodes CASSSSGGAADTQYF.

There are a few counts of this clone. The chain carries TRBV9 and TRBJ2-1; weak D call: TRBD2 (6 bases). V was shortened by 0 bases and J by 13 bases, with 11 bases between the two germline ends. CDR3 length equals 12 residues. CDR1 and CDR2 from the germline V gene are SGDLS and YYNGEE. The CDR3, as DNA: TGTGCCAGCAGCGTAGGAACGGGGGATCAGTTCTTC. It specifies CASSVGTGDQFF.

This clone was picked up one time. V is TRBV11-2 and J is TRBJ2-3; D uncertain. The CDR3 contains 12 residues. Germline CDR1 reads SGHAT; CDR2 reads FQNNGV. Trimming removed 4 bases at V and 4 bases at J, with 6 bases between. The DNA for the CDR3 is TGTGCCAGCAGCTCACGATCAGATACGCAGTATTTT. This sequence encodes CASSSRSDTQYF.

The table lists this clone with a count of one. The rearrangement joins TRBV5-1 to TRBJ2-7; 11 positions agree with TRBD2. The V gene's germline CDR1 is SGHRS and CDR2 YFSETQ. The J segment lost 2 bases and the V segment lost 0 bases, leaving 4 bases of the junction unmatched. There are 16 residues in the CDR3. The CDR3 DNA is TGCGCCAGCAGCTTGGTGCTAGCGGGGGGCCCCTACGAGCAGTACTTC. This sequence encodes CASSLVLAGGPYEQYF.

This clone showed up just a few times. The CDR3 loop reads CASSRGSNQPQHF. The CDR3 coding sequence is TGTGCCAGCAGTCGGGGTAGCAATCAGCCCCAGCATTTT. V usage is TRBV7-3 and J usage is TRBJ1-5; the D is unclear. The V gene's germline CDR1 is SGHTA and CDR2 FQGTGA. V was clipped by 6 bases and J by 0 bases, with 6 bases between them. This CDR3 has 13 residues.

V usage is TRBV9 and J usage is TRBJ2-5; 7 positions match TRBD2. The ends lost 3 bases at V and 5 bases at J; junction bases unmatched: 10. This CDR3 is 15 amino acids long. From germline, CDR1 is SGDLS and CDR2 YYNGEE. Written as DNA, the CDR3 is TGTGCCAGCAGCGAAGAGGGTGGGAGGGAGGAGACCCAGTACTTC. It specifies CASSEEGGREETQYF.